The source of this T cell receptor (beta chain) is a study of blood T cell repertoires in COVID-19. For the study at large: COVID-19 samples from acute and convalescent phases originated in the United States, Italy and Spain. From T cells, B-cell-depleted T cells, or PBMCs came the material, which was cDNA or gDNA.

In the authors' methods: For nucleated cells, counts were estimated from reference gene primer amplification. Generated by immunoSEQ multiplex PCR, the TCRdb table keeps only in-frame clones and is missing some. The V and J calls and clone size come from that table; D and trimming were worked out from the DNA. The sample records roughly 260,000 clones, 88% being singletons. Germline CDR1 reads SEHNR; CDR2 reads FQNEAQ (reference sequence). The CDR3 loop spans 14 amino acids. V was pared by 4 bases and J by 3 bases, with 13 bases between. V usage is TRBV7-9 and J usage is TRBJ2-7, with TRBD1 as a possible D gene (6 bases). Sequenced material: peripheral blood. The sequence was obtained from a man in his 60s who had recovered from COVID-19. The CDR3 DNA is TGTGCCAGCAGCTCCGACAGGAGATACTACGAGCAGTACTTC. Encoded protein: CASSSDRRYYEQYF.